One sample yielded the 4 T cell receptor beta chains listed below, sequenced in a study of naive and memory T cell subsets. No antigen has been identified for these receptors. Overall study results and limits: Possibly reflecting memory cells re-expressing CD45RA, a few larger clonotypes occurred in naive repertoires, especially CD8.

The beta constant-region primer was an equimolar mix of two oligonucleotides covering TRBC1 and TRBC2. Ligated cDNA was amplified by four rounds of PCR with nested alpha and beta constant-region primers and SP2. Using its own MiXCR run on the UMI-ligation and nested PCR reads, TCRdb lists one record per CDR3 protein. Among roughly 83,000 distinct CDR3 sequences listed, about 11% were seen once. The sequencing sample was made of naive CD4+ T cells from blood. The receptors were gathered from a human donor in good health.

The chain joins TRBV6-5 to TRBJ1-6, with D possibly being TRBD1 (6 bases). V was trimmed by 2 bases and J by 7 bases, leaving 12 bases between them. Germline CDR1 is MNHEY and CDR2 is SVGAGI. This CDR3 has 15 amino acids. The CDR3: CASSYRQEANSPLHF. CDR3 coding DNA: TGTGCCAGCAGTTACAGACAGGAGGCCAATTCACCCCTCCACTTT.

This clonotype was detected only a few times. CDR3 in amino acids: CSARTGRIYEQYF. CDR3 coding DNA: TGCAGTGCTAGAACCGGACGGATCTACGAGCAGTACTTC. The rearrangement links TRBV20-1 to TRBJ2-7; no clear D. The germline CDR1 and CDR2 sequences are DFQATT and SNEGSKA (reference sequence). The CDR3 length is 13 residues. V gave up 2 bases and J gave up 3 bases, with 11 bases separating them.

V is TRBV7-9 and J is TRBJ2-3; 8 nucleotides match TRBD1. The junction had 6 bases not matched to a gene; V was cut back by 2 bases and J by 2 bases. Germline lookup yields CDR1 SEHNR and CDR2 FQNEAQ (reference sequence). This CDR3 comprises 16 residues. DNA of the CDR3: TGTGCCAGCAGCTTACGGTCAGGGGGCTTCACAGATACGCAGTATTTT. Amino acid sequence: CASSLRSGGFTDTQYF.

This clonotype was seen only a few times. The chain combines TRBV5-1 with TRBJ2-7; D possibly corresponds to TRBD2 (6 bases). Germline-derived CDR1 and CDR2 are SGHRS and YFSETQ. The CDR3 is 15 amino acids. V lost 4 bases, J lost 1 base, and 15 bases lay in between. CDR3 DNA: TGCGCCAGCAGCATAACGATACGGGAGTCCTACGAGCAGTACTTC. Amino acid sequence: CASSITIRESYEQYF.